This T cell receptor (beta chain) came from a study of OX40 agonist ivuxolimab in advanced cancers. Background on the study: From roughly 20 to 85 years was the age range, with a mean of roughly 59 years, and around 83% were male. Study-level points and caveats: Antigen targets of the expanded peripheral T cells went undetermined. Clonal expansion was seen in CD4+ and CD8+ blood T cells by week 6 at 0.1 to 3.0 mg/kg.

The trim removed 0 bases at V and 5 bases at J, leaving 6 bases unmatched. This CDR3 spans 16 amino acids. CDR1 and CDR2 (germline): KGHSH, LQKENI. Sampled blood was obtained at baseline, cycle 4 day 1, and cycle 7 day 1. Generated by immunoSEQ multiplex PCR, the TCRdb table keeps only in-frame clones and is missing some. The table records just over 60,000 clones, about 92% of them present only once. As to this clone: Antigen specificity is unknown.

The clonotype was recovered from an adult with an advanced solid tumor such as melanoma, head and neck, liver or kidney cancer. The starting material was CD4+ or CD8+ T cells sorted from blood, obtained in a trial of the OX40 agonist ivuxolimab. This chain connects TRBV18 to TRBJ2-2; TRBD1 matches 7 bases. CDR3 sequence (DNA): TGTGCCAGCTCACCACCTGGAAACAGGGGAACCGGGGAGCTGTTTTTT. Its protein product is CASSPPGNRGTGELFF.